The present entry profiles one TCR beta chain with its context. V gave up 4 bases and J gave up 5 bases, with 16 bases separating them. Per germline, CDR1 SGHRS and CDR2 YFSETQ. The CDR3 contains 15 residues. The data originate from a study of OX40 agonist ivuxolimab in advanced cancers. Autoimmune disease history or systemic immunosuppression excluded patients. This table comes from immunoSEQ multiplex PCR, and its TCRdb copy is limited to in-frame clones, with some not included. The repertoire holds around 15,000 clones, with 65% to 90% as singletons. The material sequenced was CD4+ or CD8+ T cells sorted from blood, taken in a trial of the OX40 agonist ivuxolimab. The receptor was derived from an adult with an advanced solid tumor such as melanoma, head and neck, liver or kidney cancer. The rearrangement joins TRBV5-1 to TRBJ1-5; D not resolved. CDR3 coding DNA: TGCGCCAGCAGCCCGGGTCCTAATGGGGATCAGCCCCAGCATTTT. Translating gives CASSPGPNGDQPQHF. Filled out from reference TRBV5-1 and TRBJ1-5, the complete variable domain reads KAGVTQTPRYLIKTRGQQVTLSCSPISGHRSVSWYQQTPGQGLQFLFEYFSETQRNKGNFPGRFSGRQFSNSRSEMNVSTLELGDSALYLCASSPGPNGDQPQHFGDGTRLSIL.